The TCR beta chain described here comes from a study of Ad26.COV2.S vaccination and SARS-CoV-2 variants. The CDR3 consists of 17 residues. The germline V gene encodes CDR1 ENHRY and CDR2 SYGVKD. The V segment lost 8 bases and the J segment 4 bases; nucleotides outside the gene matches: 14. The assay was immunoSEQ multiplex PCR, and TCRdb's table has in-frame clones only and misses some. Of fewer than 300,000 clones listed, 87% were seen once; the top ten hold less than 3.5%. Sample treatment: about 20 received Ad26.COV2.S at low or high dose, single or two shots; several received placebo; per-sample allocation not given. Following the first vaccine or placebo injection, samples were taken on day 63. General study findings and limits: There was reportedly substantial breadth in spike-specific CD8+ and CD4+ T cell responses after vaccination.

Of note for this clone: Its specificity is not known.

Sequencing was performed on peripheral blood, taken in a trial of Ad26.COV2.S vaccine versus placebo. This rearrangement joins TRBV10-3 to TRBJ2-3; 11 positions agree with TRBD1. This sequence originates from a person between 18 and 60 years old who received the Ad26.COV2.S COVID-19 vaccine or a placebo. CDR3: CAIRAGSGQGAPDTQYF. In DNA form, the CDR3 reads TGTGCCATCCGCGCTGGTTCAGGACAGGGGGCCCCAGATACGCAGTATTTT.